This T cell receptor beta chain was captured in a study of beta chain features in type 1 diabetes. General study results and limits: Compared with healthy donors, patients appeared to share more similar naive, central memory and regulatory TCRB repertoires. Across all four CD4+ subsets, people with type 1 diabetes showed modestly shorter TCRB CDR3s.

Every isolated RNA sample was fully reverse transcribed, so sequencing captured expressed TCRB transcripts. The repertoire was sequenced with immunoSEQ multiplex PCR; TCRdb's copy has only in-frame clones and lacks some. The sample lists 250,000 to 300,000 clones; around an eighth were seen once. Details on this clone: Its antigen is still unknown.

Over 95% purity was reached by all sorted populations. This CDR3 region has 16 residues. Germline V gives CDR1 SGHTA, CDR2 FQGTGA. The ends lost 5 bases at V and 6 bases at J; junction bases unmatched: 12. The sample was naive CD4+ T cells from blood. V and J are TRBV7-3 and TRBJ2-1; 8 nucleotides align to TRBD1. The receptor's source is a man aged 25-45 years with type 1 diabetes. CDR3 bases: TGTGCCAGCAGCCTCACGACCGGGACAGGTCCCAATGAGCAGTTCTTC. It yields the protein CASSLTTGTGPNEQFF. Full variable domain (outside the CDR3, taken from reference TRBV7-3 and TRBJ2-1): GAGVSQTPSNKVTEKGKYVELRCDPISGHTALYWYRQSLGQGPEFLIYFQGTGAADDSGLPNDRFFAVRPEGSVSTLKIQRTERGDSAVYLCASSLTTGTGPNEQFFGPGTRLTVL.